These 20 T cell receptor beta chains originate from one sample sequenced in a study of OX40 agonist ivuxolimab in advanced cancers. Here immunoSEQ multiplex PCR was the method, and the copy in TCRdb shows in-frame clones only, minus some. The sample records 30,000 to 35,000 clones, 92% being singletons. Source: CD4+ or CD8+ T cells sorted from blood, taken in a trial of the OX40 agonist ivuxolimab. These receptor sequences come from an adult with an advanced solid tumor such as melanoma, head and neck, liver or kidney cancer.

V usage is TRBV6-6 and J usage is TRBJ2-3, with TRBD1 identical over 9 bases. The CDR3 length is 13 residues. V lost 5 bases and J lost 6; bases outside the gene matches: 3. CDR1 is MNHNY, CDR2 SVGAGI, per germline (reference sequence). CDR3 sequence (DNA): TGTGCCAGCAGTGGGACAGGGTGGGATACGCAGTATTTT. Its protein is CASSGTGWDTQYF.

The chain joins TRBV4-1 to TRBJ2-5; 12 bases fit TRBD2. CDR1 and CDR2 (germline): MGHRA, YSYEKL. Trimming took 5 bases from V and 6 from J; bases not matched to a gene: 7. This CDR3 comprises 15 residues. CDR3 nucleotides: TGCGCCAGCAGCGCCCTAGCGGGAGGGCTGAAGACCCAGTACTTC. Protein: CASSALAGGLKTQYF.

The sample holds a few counts of this clone. The chain recombines TRBV6-1 with TRBJ2-7; D gene unclear. Germline CDR1 reads MNHNS; CDR2 reads SASEGT. The CDR3 contains 14 residues. V shed 6 bases and J shed 6 bases, with 18 bases lying between them. The CDR3 DNA follows: TGTGCCAGCAGGTCGACCCTAAATTTCCCCGAGCAGTACTTC. Its translation is CASRSTLNFPEQYF.

The rearrangement links TRBV27 to TRBJ2-1; D remains ambiguous. Germline loops: CDR1 MNHEY, CDR2 SMNVEV (reference sequence). This CDR3 is 17 amino acids long. The V end was cut by 5 bases, the J end by 0 bases, with 17 bases between. Here the CDR3 DNA reads TGTGCCAGCAGTCCCCTCCCCTCCACCCTCTCCTACAATGAGCAGTTCTTC. It codes for CASSPLPSTLSYNEQFF.

The chain is built from TRBV7-6 and TRBJ2-5; the D gene is possibly TRBD2 (6 bases). Looked up from germline, CDR1 is SGHVS and CDR2 is FNYEAQ. Trimming removed 6 bases from V and 0 bases from J, with 8 bases in between. The CDR3 extends over 13 amino acids. The CDR3 DNA follows: TGTGCCAGCAGACGGACTAACCAAGAGACCCAGTACTTC. Its translation is CASRRTNQETQYF. The variable domain in full, completed from reference TRBV7-6 and TRBJ2-5, reads GAGVSQSPRYKVTKRGQDVALRCDPISGHVSLYWYRQALGQGPEFLTYFNYEAQQDKSGLPNDRFSAERPEGSISTLTIQRTEQRDSAMYRCASRRTNQETQYFGPGTRLLVL.

This chain connects TRBV14 to TRBJ2-4; D uncertain. V lost 4 bases and J lost 2, with 18 bases in between. CDR3 size: 17 residues. Germline V gives CDR1 SGHDN, CDR2 FVKESK. The CDR3 bases are TGTGCCAGCAGCCTCCATATGGGATCTTCGCCCAAAAACATTCAGTACTTC. Its translation is CASSLHMGSSPKNIQYF.

This chain uses TRBV19 with TRBJ2-2; no clear D gene. Germline lookup yields CDR1 LNHDA and CDR2 SQIVND (reference sequence). Trimming removed 3 bases from V and 2 bases from J, with 16 bases in between. The CDR3 has 17 amino acids. As DNA, the CDR3 is TGTGCCAGTAGTATTATTTGGGTGAGGTCCAACACCGGGGAGCTGTTTTTT. Translation: CASSIIWVRSNTGELFF.

The chain recombines TRBV7-9 with TRBJ2-4; no clear D. The V end lost 3 bases, the J end lost 3 bases, and 15 bases lay between the germline ends. The germline CDR1 and CDR2 sequences are SEHNR and FQNEAQ (reference sequence). This CDR3 region has 16 residues. CDR3 sequence: CASSFHPREDKNIQYF. For the CDR3, the DNA is TGTGCCAGCAGCTTTCACCCTCGAGAAGACAAAAACATTCAGTACTTC.

The chain couples TRBV7-9 to TRBJ1-2; D remains ambiguous. CDR3 length: 16 amino acids. Germline CDR1 reads SEHNR; CDR2 reads FQNEAQ (reference sequence). Trimming left V 3 bases short and J 4 bases short, with 18 bases between. The CDR3: CASSLPNRERPYGYTF. As DNA, the CDR3 is TGTGCCAGCAGCTTGCCCAACCGGGAGAGACCCTATGGCTACACCTTC.

The chain has TRBV4-3 and TRBJ2-1; D gene unclear. In germline, CDR1 is LGHNA, CDR2 YSLEER. This CDR3 contains 15 residues. Trimming removed 1 base at V and 1 base at J, with 8 bases between. Here the CDR3 reads CASSQGVISYNEQFF. The CDR3 coding sequence is TGCGCCAGCAGCCAAGGGGTTATTTCCTACAATGAGCAGTTCTTC.

In the case of this clone: The identical CDR3 is also encoded by other nucleotide sequences in the sample. V gene TRBV10-2 combines with J gene TRBJ1-5, with a tentative D call TRBD1 (5 bases). The ends were cut back, 4 bases at V and 1 base at J, with 11 bases in the middle. Germline assignment: CDR1 WSHSY and CDR2 SAAADI. CDR3 length: 15 amino acids. CDR3 in amino acids: CASSVLGESNQPQHF. DNA for the CDR3: TGCGCCAGCAGTGTTTTGGGGGAGAGCAATCAGCCCCAGCATTTT.

This clone was seen once. The genes are TRBV7-6 and TRBJ1-1; 8 bases line up with TRBD1. The V gene end was trimmed by 3 bases and the J gene end by 4 bases; junction bases not matched to a gene: 4. Germline V gene lookup returns CDR1 SGHVS and CDR2 FNYEAQ. The CDR3 is 14 amino acids. CDR3: CASSFGQGGTEAFF. The CDR3 DNA is TGTGCCAGCAGCTTCGGACAGGGTGGCACTGAAGCTTTCTTT.

The chain couples TRBV14 to TRBJ2-2; unclear D gene. This CDR3 comprises 14 residues. Germline lookup yields CDR1 SGHDN and CDR2 FVKESK. Trimming pared 4 bases from V and 5 bases from J, leaving 11 bases between. CDR3 nucleotide sequence: TGTGCCAGCAGCCCGAGATGGGCAACCGGGGAGCTGTTTTTT. Translated: CASSPRWATGELFF.

The chain recombines TRBV5-1 with TRBJ2-7; TRBD1 matches at 12 bases. Germline V gives CDR1 SGHRS, CDR2 YFSETQ. This CDR3 is built from 15 residues. V was pared by 3 bases and J by 7 bases, with 8 bases of the junction left unmatched. The CDR3 DNA is TGCGCCAGCAGCTCACCGGGACAGGGGGCGAGGGAGCAGTACTTC. It encodes CASSSPGQGAREQYF.

This chain joins TRBV29-1 and TRBJ2-7; either TRBD1 or TRBD2 may fit D (6 bases each). Between the trimmed V and J ends, which lost 5 bases and 2 bases, there was a span of 19 bases. CDR3 length: 15 residues. The germline gives CDR1 SQVTM, CDR2 ANQGSEA. The CDR3 DNA reads TGCAGCGTTCTCGGGGGCAGGGACGCCACCTACGAGCAGTACTTC. Amino acids: CSVLGGRDATYEQYF.

This rearrangement joins TRBV13 to TRBJ2-5; 8 bases match TRBD2. Germline CDR1 and CDR2: PRHDT and FYEKMQ (reference sequence). Losses at the gene ends were 1 base for V and 5 bases for J; bases not matched to a gene: 0. The CDR3 covers 13 residues. CDR3: CASSLAGGETQYF. In nucleotides, the CDR3 is TGTGCCAGCAGCTTAGCGGGGGGGGAGACCCAGTACTTC.

J is TRBJ1-2 and V is TRBV6-5; 10 bases fit TRBD1. The germline CDR1 and CDR2 sequences are MNHEY and SVGAGI. This CDR3 contains 13 residues. Trimming cost V 7 bases and J 6 bases; bases outside gene matches: 5. The CDR3 DNA reads TGTGCCAGCACCCTTGGGACAGGGGATGGCTACACCTTC. Its translation: CASTLGTGDGYTF.

V is TRBV11-2 and J is TRBJ2-7, with 7 bases fitting TRBD2. Looked up from germline, CDR1 is SGHAT and CDR2 is FQNNGV. This CDR3 has 12 amino acids. Germline trimming cut 1 base from V and 9 bases from J; bases unmatched to any gene: 3. The CDR3 bases are TGTGCCAGCAGCTTAGGTGGGGAGGGGCAGTACTTC. It is translated as CASSLGGEGQYF.

On this clone itself: Sequence at one end of the junction differs from germline and may be a read error. The rearrangement uses TRBV6-5 and TRBJ2-5; weak D call: TRBD1 (6 bases). CDR1 is MNHEY, CDR2 SVGAGI, per germline. CDR3 length equals 16 residues. The CDR3 reads CVSSSGQGLLQETQYF. The CDR3 DNA is TGTGTCAGCAGTTCAGGGCAGGGGTTGTTGCAAGAGACCCAGTACTTC.

The gene calls are TRBV27 and TRBJ2-7, with D possibly TRBD1 on 6 matching bases. Germline V gene sequence: CDR1 MNHEY, CDR2 SMNVEV (reference sequence). The CDR3 spans 15 residues. V was cut by 5 bases and J by 2 bases, with 16 bases left in between. CDR3 region: CASSLRQVIPYEQYF. CDR3 DNA: TGTGCCAGCAGTCTAAGACAGGTTATCCCCTACGAGCAGTACTTC.